This T cell receptor beta chain stems from a study of identical twins. In this sample, this clonotype turned up a few times. What it recognizes is unknown. Trimming shortened V by 6 bases and J by 3 bases, and 6 bases separated the two germline ends. Germline CDR1 and CDR2: MDHEN and SYDVKM. This CDR3 is built from 11 residues. It was template switching that added a universal primer site, and there were unique molecular identifiers on the cDNA. TCRdb used MiXCR to reprocess the 5' RACE reads, holding one entry per CDR3 protein. The profile shows approximately 300,000 distinct CDR3 sequences, less than 9.5% of them singletons. Whole-study findings and limits: Zero-insertion analyses could be partly confounded by invariant MAIT and iNKT cells.

This sample was shared with a second study, whose subject was yellow fever vaccine responses in identical twins.

This sequence originates from a woman under 30 in good health. This chain uses TRBV28 with TRBJ2-7; D gene uncertain. Sequenced material: CD8+ T cells sorted from blood. The CDR3 DNA is TGTGCCAGCAGATTTAACTACGAGCAGTACTTC. This sequence encodes CASRFNYEQYF.